The entry that follows covers one T cell receptor beta chain sequence. The ends were cut back, 4 bases at V and 1 base at J, with 13 bases in the middle. This CDR3 is built from 15 residues. Looked up from germline, CDR1 is MDHEN and CDR2 is SYDVKM. These data belong to a study of Graves' ophthalmopathy and Graves' hyperthyroidism. Amplification of the TCR beta CDR3 regions used RNA transcripts (as template). First-round RT-PCR with HTBI primers preceded a second-round multiplex PCR. MiXCR, run by TCRdb on the multiplex PCR reads, gives a single entry per CDR3 protein. Of over 150,000 distinct CDR3 sequences listed, under 40% are singletons.

The chain is built from TRBV28 and TRBJ1-1, with D unresolved. The sequence was collected from a woman between 40 and 50 years old with Graves' ophthalmopathy. Sequencing was done on a sample of peripheral blood. In DNA, the CDR3 is TGTGCCAGCAGTTACGGACGAAACCAGAACACTGAAGCTTTCTTT. Its translation is CASSYGRNQNTEAFF.